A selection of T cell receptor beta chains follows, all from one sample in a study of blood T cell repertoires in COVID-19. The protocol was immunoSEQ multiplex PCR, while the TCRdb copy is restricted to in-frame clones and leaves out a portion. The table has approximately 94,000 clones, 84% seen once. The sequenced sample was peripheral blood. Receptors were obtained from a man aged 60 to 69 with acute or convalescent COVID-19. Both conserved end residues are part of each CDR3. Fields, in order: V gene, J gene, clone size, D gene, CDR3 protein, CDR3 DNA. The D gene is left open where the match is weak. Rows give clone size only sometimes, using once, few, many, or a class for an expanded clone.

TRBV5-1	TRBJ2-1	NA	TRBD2	CASSPGSGGGRYEQFF	TGCGCCAGCAGCCCAGGTAGCGGGGGGGGCCGGTATGAGCAGTTCTTC
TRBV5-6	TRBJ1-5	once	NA	CASSLYGRNQPQHF	TGTGCCAGCAGCTTGTATGGGAGAAATCAGCCCCAGCATTTT
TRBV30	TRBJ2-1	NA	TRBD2	CAWRKFGGGSIEQFF	TGTGCCTGGAGGAAGTTCGGCGGGGGTTCGATTGAGCAGTTCTTC
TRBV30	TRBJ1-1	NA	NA	CAWTEAQDSRIF	TGTGCCTGGACAGAGGCGCAGGACAGCAGAATCTTT
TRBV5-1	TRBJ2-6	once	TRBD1	CASSLDGTGFSGANVLTF	TGCGCCAGCAGCTTGGACGGGACAGGCTTCTCTGGGGCCAACGTCCTGACTTTC
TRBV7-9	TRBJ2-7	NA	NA	CASSLDSSYEQYF	TGTGCCAGCAGCTTAGACAGCTCCTACGAGCAGTACTTC
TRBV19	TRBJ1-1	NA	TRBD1	CASSIARQGEAFF	TGTGCCAGTAGTATAGCACGACAGGGAGAAGCTTTCTTT
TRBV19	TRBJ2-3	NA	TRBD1	CASSIERTGSTDTQYF	TGTGCCAGTAGTATAGAGAGGACAGGGTCCACAGATACGCAGTATTTT
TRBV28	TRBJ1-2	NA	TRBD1	CASRRDRGFGYTF	TGTGCCTCCAGGAGGGACAGGGGTTTTGGCTACACCTTC
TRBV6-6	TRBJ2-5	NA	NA	CASSPSLASTGTQYF	TGTGCCAGCAGTCCCTCCCTAGCTAGCACGGGGACCCAGTACTTC
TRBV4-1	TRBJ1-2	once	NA	CASSQDQAAKFYGYTF	TGCGCCAGCAGCCAAGATCAGGCAGCAAAATTCTATGGCTACACCTTC
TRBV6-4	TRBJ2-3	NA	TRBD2	CASSLAGGADTQYF	TGTGCCAGCAGTCTCGCGGGGGGGGCCGATACGCAGTATTTT
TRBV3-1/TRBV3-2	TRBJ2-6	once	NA	CASSSQGLGANVLTF	TGTGCCAGCAGCTCGCAGGGTCTTGGGGCCAACGTCCTGACTTTC
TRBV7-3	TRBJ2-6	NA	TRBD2	CASSSIPKGTSLASGANVLTF	TGTGCCAGCAGCTCCATCCCGAAAGGGACTAGTCTCGCCTCTGGGGCCAACGTCCTGACTTTC
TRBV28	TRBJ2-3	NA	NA	CASSLDPGRSDTQYF	TGTGCCAGCAGTTTAGACCCGGGTAGATCAGATACGCAGTATTTT
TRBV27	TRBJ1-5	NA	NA	CASSAYRGNQPQHF	TGTGCCAGCAGTGCCTACAGGGGCAATCAGCCCCAGCATTTT
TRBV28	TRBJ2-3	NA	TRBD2	CASSPPLSRGVRRDTQYF	TGTGCCAGCAGCCCACCACTCTCGCGGGGGGTGAGGAGGGATACGCAGTATTTT
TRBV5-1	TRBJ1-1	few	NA	CASSLGQGGSDTEAFF	TGCGCCAGCAGCTTGGGGCAGGGCGGCTCGGACACTGAAGCTTTCTTT
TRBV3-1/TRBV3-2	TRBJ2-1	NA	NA	CASSQGGIRSNEQFF	TGTGCCAGCAGCCAAGGCGGGATACGGAGCAATGAGCAGTTCTTC
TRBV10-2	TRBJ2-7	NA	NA	CASRWGVAYEQYF	TGCGCCAGCAGATGGGGGGTCGCCTACGAGCAGTACTTC
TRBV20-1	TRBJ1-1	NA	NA	CSASSTGNEAFF	TGCAGTGCTAGTAGCACAGGGAATGAAGCTTTCTTT
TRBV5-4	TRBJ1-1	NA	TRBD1	CASSSPGQRNTEAFF	TGTGCCAGCAGCTCACCGGGACAGCGGAACACTGAAGCTTTCTTT
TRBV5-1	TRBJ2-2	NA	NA	CASSLLANTGELFF	TGCGCCAGCAGCTTGCTAGCCAACACCGGGGAGCTGTTTTTT
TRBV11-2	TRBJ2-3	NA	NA	CASSFSGRTDTQYF	TGTGCCAGCAGCTTCAGCGGACGCACAGATACGCAGTATTTT
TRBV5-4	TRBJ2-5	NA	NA	CASSFSAEQETQYF	TGTGCCAGCAGCTTTTCGGCGGAACAAGAGACCCAGTACTTC
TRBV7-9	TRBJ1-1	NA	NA	CASSSDKQNTEAFF	TGTGCCAGCAGCTCCGACAAGCAGAACACTGAAGCTTTCTTT
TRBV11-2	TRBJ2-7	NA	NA	CASSLVRSYEQYF	TGTGCCAGCAGCTTAGTCCGCTCCTACGAGCAGTACTTC
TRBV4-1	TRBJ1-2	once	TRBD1	CASSEAGTGYYGYTF	TGCGCCAGCAGCGAAGCCGGGACAGGCTACTATGGCTACACCTTC
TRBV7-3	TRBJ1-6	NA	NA	CANTTASYNSPLHF	TGTGCCAACACCACCGCCTCCTATAATTCACCCCTCCACTTT
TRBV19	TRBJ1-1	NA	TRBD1	CASSIDRGNTEAFF	TGTGCCAGTAGTATCGACAGGGGGAACACTGAAGCTTTCTTT
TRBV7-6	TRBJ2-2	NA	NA	CASSSAGGVTGELFF	TGTGCCAGCAGCTCCGCCGGAGGGGTCACCGGGGAGCTGTTTTTT
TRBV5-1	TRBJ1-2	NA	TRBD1	CASSPGQFNYGYTF	TGCGCCAGCAGTCCGGGACAGTTTAACTATGGCTACACCTTC
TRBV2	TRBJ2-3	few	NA	CASSEASWADTQYF	TGTGCCAGCAGTGAGGCTAGCTGGGCAGATACGCAGTATTTT
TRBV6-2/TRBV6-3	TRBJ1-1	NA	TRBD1	CASSYAYRGRAEAFF	TGTGCCAGCAGTTATGCCTACAGGGGCCGCGCTGAAGCTTTCTTT
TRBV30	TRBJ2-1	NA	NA	CAWSQGGEQFF	TGTGCCTGGAGCCAGGGGGGTGAGCAGTTCTTC
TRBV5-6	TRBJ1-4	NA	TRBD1	CASSDDTGASNEKLFF	TGTGCCAGCAGTGACGACACAGGGGCCTCTAATGAAAAACTGTTTTTT
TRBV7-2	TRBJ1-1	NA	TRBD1	CASSIRTGGNTEAFF	TGTGCCAGCAGCATACGGACAGGGGGGAACACTGAAGCTTTCTTT
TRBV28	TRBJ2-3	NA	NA	CASSSTYRADTQYF	TGTGCCAGCAGTTCAACGTACAGGGCAGATACGCAGTATTTT
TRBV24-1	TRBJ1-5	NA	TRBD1	CATSDSRTGSQPQHF	TGTGCCACCAGTGATTCCCGGACAGGGAGTCAGCCCCAGCATTTT
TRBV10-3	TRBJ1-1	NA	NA	CATRPNGNTEAFF	TGTGCCACGCGCCCAAACGGGAACACTGAAGCTTTCTTT
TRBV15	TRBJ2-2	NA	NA	CATSRGLQANTGELFF	TGTGCCACCAGCAGGGGACTTCAGGCAAACACCGGGGAGCTGTTTTTT
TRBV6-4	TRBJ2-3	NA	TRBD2	CASSDGTSGTDTQYF	TGTGCCAGCAGTGACGGGACTAGCGGCACAGATACGCAGTATTTT
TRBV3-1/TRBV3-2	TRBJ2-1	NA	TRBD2	CASSHPSRLAASYNEQFF	TGTGCCAGCAGCCATCCCAGTAGACTAGCGGCCTCCTACAATGAGCAGTTCTTC
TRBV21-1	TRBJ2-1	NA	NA	CASSKGGSGNGHNEQFF	TGTGCCAGCAGCAAGGGAGGATCGGGAAACGGACACAATGAGCAGTTCTTC
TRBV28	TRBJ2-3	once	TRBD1	CASSTGTATDTQYF	TGTGCCAGCAGCACCGGGACAGCCACAGATACGCAGTATTTT
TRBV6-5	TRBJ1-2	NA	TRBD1	CASTPGQGYGYTF	TGTGCCAGCACCCCGGGACAGGGGTATGGCTACACCTTC
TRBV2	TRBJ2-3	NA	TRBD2	CASSESSGSTDTQYF	TGTGCCAGCAGTGAATCTAGCGGAAGCACAGATACGCAGTATTTT
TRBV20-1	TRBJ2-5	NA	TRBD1	CSASGTGEAQYF	TGCAGTGCCAGTGGGACAGGAGAAGCCCAGTACTTC
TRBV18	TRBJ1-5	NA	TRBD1	CASSPGQGGQPQHF	TGTGCCAGCTCACCAGGACAGGGTGGTCAGCCCCAGCATTTT
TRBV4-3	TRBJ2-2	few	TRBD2	CASSQATGLAGAVAGELFF	TGCGCCAGCAGCCAAGCTACGGGACTAGCGGGGGCGGTAGCCGGGGAGCTGTTTTTT
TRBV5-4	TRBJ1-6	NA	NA	CASSLAVGRSFSPLHF	TGTGCCAGCAGCTTGGCCGTGGGCAGGTCATTTTCACCCCTCCACTTT
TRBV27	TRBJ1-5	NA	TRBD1	CASSLRDSNQPQHF	TGTGCCAGCAGTTTAAGGGACAGTAATCAGCCCCAGCATTTT
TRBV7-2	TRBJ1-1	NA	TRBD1	CASSLTGDVGNTEAFF	TGTGCCAGCAGCCTGACAGGGGATGTCGGGAACACTGAAGCTTTCTTT
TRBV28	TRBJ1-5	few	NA	CATRPSRGNQPQHF	TGTGCCACCCGACCTAGCCGGGGCAATCAGCCCCAGCATTTT